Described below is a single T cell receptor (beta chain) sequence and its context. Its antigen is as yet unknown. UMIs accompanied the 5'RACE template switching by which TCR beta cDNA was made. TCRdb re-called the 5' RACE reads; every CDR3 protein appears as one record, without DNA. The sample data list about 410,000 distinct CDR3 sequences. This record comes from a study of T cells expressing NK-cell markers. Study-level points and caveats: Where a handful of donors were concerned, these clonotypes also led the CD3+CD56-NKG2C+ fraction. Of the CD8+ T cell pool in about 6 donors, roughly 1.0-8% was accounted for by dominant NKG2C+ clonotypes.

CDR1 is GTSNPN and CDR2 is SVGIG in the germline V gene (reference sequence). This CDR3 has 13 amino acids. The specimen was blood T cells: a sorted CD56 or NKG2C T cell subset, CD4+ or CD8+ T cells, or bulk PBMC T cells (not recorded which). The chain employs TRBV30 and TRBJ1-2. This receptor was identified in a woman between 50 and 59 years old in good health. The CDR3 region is CAWSAENNYGYTF.